A single sample is the source of the 13 T cell receptor beta chains below, sequenced in a study of T cell changes during pregnancy in multiple sclerosis. Repertoires were generated with immunoSEQ multiplex PCR, while TCRdb's copy carries only in-frame clones and drops some. Of around 60,000 clones detected, just under 95% appear once; the ten largest clones hold roughly 1.3%. Specimen: peripheral blood, collected in the second trimester of pregnancy. The receptor set was obtained from a female donor with multiple sclerosis, enrolled in a pregnancy study.

This chain connects TRBV5-1 to TRBJ1-4; D not certain. Trimming stripped 3 bases from V and 8 bases from J, with 14 bases between. This CDR3 spans 14 amino acids. Germline loops: CDR1 SGHRS, CDR2 YFSETQ. In DNA form, the CDR3 reads TGCGCCAGCAGCTCAGGAGCAGGAGGGGAAAAACTGTTTTTT. Its protein product is CASSSGAGGEKLFF.

J is TRBJ2-2 and V is TRBV27; the match to TRBD2 covers 9 bases. The V segment lost 5 bases and the J segment 0 bases; nucleotides outside the gene matches: 4. The CDR3 is 16 amino acids. Germline CDR1 and CDR2: MNHEY and SMNVEV (reference sequence). Written as DNA, the CDR3 is TGTGCCAGCAGTCTGGGACTAGCAGCGAACACCGGGGAGCTGTTTTTT. Its translation is CASSLGLAANTGELFF.

This rearrangement joins TRBV10-3 to TRBJ2-7; possible D gene TRBD2, 6 bases. Germline CDR1 is ENHRY and CDR2 is SYGVKD. CDR3 length equals 14 residues. Trimming shortened V by 4 bases and J by 1 base, and 11 bases separated the two germline ends. DNA of the CDR3: TGTGCCATCAGTGGGGCTAGCGTATCCTACGAGCAGTACTTC. It codes for CAISGASVSYEQYF.

The CDR3 spells CASSSPGQGAGGYTF. CDR3 coding DNA: TGTGCCAGCAGCTCTCCGGGACAGGGGGCAGGTGGCTACACCTTC. This chain connects TRBV11-2 to TRBJ1-2; 12 positions match TRBD1. Unmatched junction bases numbered 7, after V lost 4 bases and J lost 7 bases. CDR1 SGHAT and CDR2 FQNNGV come from the germline V gene. This CDR3 comprises 15 residues.

The chain is built from TRBV6-5 and TRBJ2-7; no reliable D call. Germline V lookup: CDR1 MNHEY, CDR2 SVGAGI. Trimming left V 2 bases short and J 1 base short, with 9 bases between. The CDR3 is 14 residues long. Here the CDR3 reads CASSYEAGSYEQYF. The CDR3 coding sequence is TGTGCCAGCAGTTACGAGGCCGGGTCCTACGAGCAGTACTTC.

DNA of the CDR3: TGTGCCAGCAGTGAGGCGGGAGAGGCCGGGGAGCTGTTTTTT. Encoded protein: CASSEAGEAGELFF. The V and J genes are TRBV6-4 and TRBJ2-2, with 7 bases aligning to TRBD2. CDR1 MRHNA and CDR2 SNTAGT come from the germline V gene. With V trimmed by 3 bases and J by 6 bases, 4 bases remained unmatched. This CDR3 has 14 amino acids.

The gene calls are TRBV28 and TRBJ1-4; perhaps TRBD1 as D (5 bases). The V gene lost 6 bases and the J gene lost 7 bases, with 15 bases spanning the gap. The CDR3 covers 14 residues. CDR1 is MDHEN and CDR2 is SYDVKM in the germline V gene. The CDR3 here is CASSLGGEGEKLFF. As DNA, the CDR3 is TGTGCCAGCAGCTTGGGGGGAGAGGGTGAAAAACTGTTTTTT.

This rearrangement joins TRBV6-5 to TRBJ2-3, with 9 bases matching TRBD1. The CDR3 length is 14 residues. The trim removed 6 bases at V and 5 bases at J, leaving 6 bases unmatched. The germline V gene encodes CDR1 MNHEY and CDR2 SVGAGI. CDR3: CASRLDRGVDTQYF. The CDR3 DNA reads as TGTGCCAGCAGGTTGGACAGGGGAGTAGATACGCAGTATTTT.

CDR3 in amino acids: CASSSPRDRGRNEQFF. CDR3 coding DNA: TGTGCCAGCAGCTCCCCCCGGGACAGGGGAAGGAATGAGCAGTTCTTC. The rearrangement links TRBV2 to TRBJ2-1; 10 nucleotides align to TRBD1. The V and J ends lost 6 bases and 7 bases, in that order; junction bases with no gene match: 12. The CDR3 is made up of 16 amino acids. Germline loops: CDR1 SNHLY, CDR2 FYNNEI.

The genes are TRBV6-6 and TRBJ1-1, with D maybe TRBD1 (5 bases). Germline assignment: CDR1 MNHNY and CDR2 SVGAGI (reference sequence). V dropped 6 bases and J dropped 1 base, with 9 bases sitting between them. This CDR3 comprises 13 residues. The CDR3 DNA sequence: TGTGCCAGCAGGAGTCAGGGGAACACTGAAGCTTTCTTT. Protein: CASRSQGNTEAFF.

The rearrangement links TRBV5-6 to TRBJ2-7; D is perhaps TRBD2 (5 bases). The V end lost 4 bases, the J end lost 2 bases, and 13 bases lay between the germline ends. The CDR3 extends over 14 amino acids. CDR1 is SGHDT, CDR2 YYEEEE, per germline. CDR3 nucleotides: TGTGCCAGCAGCCCCGACGGGCGGGCCTACGAGCAGTACTTC. Translating it yields CASSPDGRAYEQYF. Full variable domain (missing parts from reference TRBV5-6 and TRBJ2-7): DAGVTQSPTHLIKTRGQQVTLRCSPKSGHDTVSWYQQALGQGPQFIFQYYEEEERQRGNFPDRFSGHQFPNYSSELNVNALLLGDSALYLCASSPDGRAYEQYFGPGTRLTVT.

This chain connects TRBV9 to TRBJ2-3; 8 bases are a match to TRBD2. V shed 7 bases and J 3 bases; nucleotides not matched to a gene: 10. The CDR3 covers 15 residues. The germline V gene has CDR1 SGDLS and CDR2 YYNGEE. CDR3: CASGKAGDVTDTQYF. The CDR3 DNA reads as TGTGCCAGCGGGAAAGCGGGAGATGTGACAGATACGCAGTATTTT.

The genes are TRBV4-1 and TRBJ1-5; a weak D match, TRBD1 (5 bases). Germline assignment: CDR1 MGHRA and CDR2 YSYEKL. Trimming cost V 3 bases and J 5 bases, with 14 bases left between them. This CDR3 spans 15 amino acids. CDR3 in amino acids: CASSHKGLPDQPQHF. CDR3 bases: TGCGCCAGCAGCCACAAGGGACTTCCGGATCAGCCCCAGCATTTT.